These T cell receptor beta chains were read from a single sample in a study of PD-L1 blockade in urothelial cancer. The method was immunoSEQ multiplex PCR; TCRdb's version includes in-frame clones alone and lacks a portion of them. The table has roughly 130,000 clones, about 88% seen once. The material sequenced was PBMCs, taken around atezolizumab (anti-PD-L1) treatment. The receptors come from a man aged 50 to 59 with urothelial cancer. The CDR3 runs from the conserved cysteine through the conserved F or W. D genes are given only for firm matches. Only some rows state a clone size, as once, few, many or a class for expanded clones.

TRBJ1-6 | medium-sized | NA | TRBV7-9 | CASSLSADSPLHF | TGTGCCAGCAGCTTATCGGCGGATTCACCCCTCCACTTT
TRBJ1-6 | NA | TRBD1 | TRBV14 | CASSIRQGLSYNSPLHF | TGTGCCAGCAGCATACGACAGGGTTTGTCCTATAATTCACCCCTCCACTTT
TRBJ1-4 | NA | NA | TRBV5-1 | CASSTGGTNEKLFF | TGCGCCAGCAGCACGGGGGGGACTAATGAAAAACTGTTTTTT
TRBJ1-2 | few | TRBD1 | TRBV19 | CASSITGDRVYGYTF | TGTGCCAGTAGTATTACAGGGGACAGGGTTTATGGCTACACCTTC
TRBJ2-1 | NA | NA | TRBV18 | CASSPTRSEQFF | TGTGCCAGCTCACCGACTAGGAGTGAGCAGTTCTTC
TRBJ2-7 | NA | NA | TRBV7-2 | CASSLAAGKNEQYF | TGTGCCAGCAGCTTAGCAGCGGGTAAAAACGAGCAGTACTTC
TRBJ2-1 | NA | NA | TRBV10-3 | CATSSDRLQFF | TGTGCCACGTCAAGTGACAGGTTGCAGTTCTTC
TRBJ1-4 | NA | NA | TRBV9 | CASSVGAAQANEKLFF | TGTGCCAGCAGCGTGGGGGCCGCCCAAGCTAATGAAAAACTGTTTTTT
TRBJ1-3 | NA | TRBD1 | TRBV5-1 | CASSPDRAGNTIYF | TGCGCCAGCAGCCCCGACAGGGCTGGAAACACCATATATTTT
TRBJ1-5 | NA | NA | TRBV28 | CASRTGINQPQHF | TGTGCCAGCAGAACCGGGATCAATCAGCCCCAGCATTTT
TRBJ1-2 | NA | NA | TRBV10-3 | CAISESGQNYGYTF | TGTGCCATCAGTGAGTCGGGCCAGAACTATGGCTACACCTTC
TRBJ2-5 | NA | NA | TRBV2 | CASGAPPTVPEETQYF | TGTGCCAGCGGGGCTCCGCCCACCGTTCCCGAAGAGACCCAGTACTTC
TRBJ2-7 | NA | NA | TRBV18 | CASSPRGDEQYF | TGTGCCAGCTCACCACGGGGAGACGAGCAGTACTTC
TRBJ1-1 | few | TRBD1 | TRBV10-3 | CAISPGQGAEAFF | TGTGCCATCAGTCCGGGACAGGGGGCTGAAGCTTTCTTT
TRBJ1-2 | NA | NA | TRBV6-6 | CASSYSRGGAGGYTF | TGTGCCAGCAGTTACTCCCGGGGGGGGGCAGGTGGCTACACCTTC
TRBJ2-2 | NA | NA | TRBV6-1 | CASRQGTGELFF | TGTGCCAGCAGACAGGGCACCGGGGAGCTGTTTTTT